The source of this T cell receptor beta chain is a study of cytomegalovirus exposure and HLA in healthy donors. Whole-study results and caveats: The authors listed 164 TCR beta chains as cytomegalovirus-associated.

Germline lookup yields CDR1 SGDLS and CDR2 YYNGEE. The V end was cut by 0 bases, the J end by 9 bases, with 25 bases between. This CDR3 has 18 amino acids. Notes on this clone: Its specificity is not known.

Both 60 Vbeta primers and 13 Jbeta primers went into the PCR. Method: immunoSEQ multiplex PCR; TCRdb's copy keeps in-frame clones and lacks some. Counted here are 150,000 to 200,000 clones, about four fifths occurring once; the ten biggest clones make up about 1.8%. J is TRBJ2-1 and V is TRBV9; D is ambiguous. The specimen was PBMCs. This receptor was taken from a young man in good health and CMV-seronegative. The chain's CDR3 is CASSVGAALRSAFGEQFF. CDR3 DNA sequence: TGTGCCAGCAGCGTAGGAGCCGCTCTGAGGTCGGCGTTTGGTGAGCAGTTCTTC. Based on the CDR3 plus reference TRBV9 and TRBJ2-1, the full variable domain is DSGVTQTPKHLITATGQRVTLRCSPRSGDLSVYWYQQSLDQGLQFLIQYYNGEERAKGNILERFSAQQFPDLHSELNLSSLELGDSALYFCASSVGAALRSAFGEQFFGPGTRLTVL.